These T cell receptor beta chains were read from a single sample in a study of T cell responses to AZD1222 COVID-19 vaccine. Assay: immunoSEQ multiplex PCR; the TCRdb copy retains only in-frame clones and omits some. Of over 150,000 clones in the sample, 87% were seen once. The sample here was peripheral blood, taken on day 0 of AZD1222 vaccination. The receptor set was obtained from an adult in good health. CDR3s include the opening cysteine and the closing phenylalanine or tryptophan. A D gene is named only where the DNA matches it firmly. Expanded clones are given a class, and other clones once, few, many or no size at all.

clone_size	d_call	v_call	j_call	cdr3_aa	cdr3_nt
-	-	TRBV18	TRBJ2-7	CASSPTSSYEQYF	TGTGCCAGCTCACCAACATCCTCCTACGAGCAGTACTTC
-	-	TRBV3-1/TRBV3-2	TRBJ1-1	CASSQGKNTEAFF	TGTGCCAGCAGCCAAGGCAAGAACACTGAAGCTTTCTTT
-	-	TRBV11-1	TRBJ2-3	CASSLEGFGDTQYF	TGTGCCAGCAGCCTCGAGGGGTTTGGAGATACGCAGTATTTT
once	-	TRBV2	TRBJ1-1	CASSEGLRGTEAFF	TGTGCCAGCAGTGAAGGGCTGAGGGGCACTGAAGCTTTCTTT
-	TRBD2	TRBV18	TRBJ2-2	CASSPAIAGVGTGELFF	TGTGCCAGCTCACCAGCAATAGCGGGAGTGGGAACCGGGGAGCTGTTTTTT
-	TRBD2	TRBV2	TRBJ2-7	CASSSGLARGEQYF	TGTGCCAGCAGTTCGGGACTAGCGCGAGGCGAGCAGTACTTC
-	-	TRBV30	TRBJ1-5	CAWSAGIINQPQHF	TGTGCCTGGAGTGCAGGGATCATCAATCAGCCCCAGCATTTT
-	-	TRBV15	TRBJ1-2	CATSRGHREDYGYTF	TGTGCCACCAGCAGAGGCCACAGGGAGGACTATGGCTACACCTTC
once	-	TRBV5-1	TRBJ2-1	CASSLGPGPQFF	TGCGCCAGCAGCTTGGGGCCGGGACCACAGTTCTTC
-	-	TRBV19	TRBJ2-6	CASSGIGPGANVLTF	TGTGCCAGTAGTGGGATCGGGCCTGGGGCCAACGTCCTGACTTTC
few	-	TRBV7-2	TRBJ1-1	CASSFSRAEAFF	TGTGCCAGCAGCTTCAGCAGGGCTGAAGCTTTCTTT
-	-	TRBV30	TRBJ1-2	CAWSLGINYGYTF	TGTGCCTGGAGTTTGGGTATTAACTATGGCTACACCTTC
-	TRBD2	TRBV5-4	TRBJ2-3	CASSSGLAVRAYTQYF	TGTGCCAGCAGCTCAGGACTAGCGGTTCGGGCCTATACGCAGTATTTT
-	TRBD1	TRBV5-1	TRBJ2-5	CASSYTGAGTGETQYF	TGCGCCAGCAGCTACACAGGGGCCGGAACGGGGGAGACCCAGTACTTC
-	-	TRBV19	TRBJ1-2	CASMPGRGQGFGYTF	TGTGCCAGTATGCCAGGTAGAGGCCAGGGGTTTGGCTACACCTTC
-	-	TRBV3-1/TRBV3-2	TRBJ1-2	CASSQRSRANLRGYTF	TGTGCCAGCAGCCAGAGGAGCCGGGCCAACCTGCGGGGCTACACCTTC
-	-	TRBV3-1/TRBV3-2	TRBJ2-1	CASSQFSEQFF	TGTGCCAGCAGCCAATTTAGTGAGCAGTTCTTC